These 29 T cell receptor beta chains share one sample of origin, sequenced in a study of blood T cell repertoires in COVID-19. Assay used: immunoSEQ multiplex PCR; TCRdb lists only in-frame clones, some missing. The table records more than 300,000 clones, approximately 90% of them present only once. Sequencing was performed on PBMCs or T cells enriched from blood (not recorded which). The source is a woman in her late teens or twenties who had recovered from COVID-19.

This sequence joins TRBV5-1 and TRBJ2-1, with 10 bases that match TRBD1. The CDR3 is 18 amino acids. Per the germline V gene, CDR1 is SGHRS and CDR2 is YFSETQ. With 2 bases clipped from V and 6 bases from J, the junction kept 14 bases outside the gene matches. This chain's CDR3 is CASSFRGPGQGIPNEQFF. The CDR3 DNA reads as TGCGCCAGCAGCTTTAGAGGGCCGGGACAGGGGATTCCCAATGAGCAGTTCTTC.

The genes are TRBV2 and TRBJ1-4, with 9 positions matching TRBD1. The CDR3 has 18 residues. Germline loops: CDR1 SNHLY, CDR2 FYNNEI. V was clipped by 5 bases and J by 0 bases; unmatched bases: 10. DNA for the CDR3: TGTGCCAGCAGTTCGACATTACAGGGGGCCCCAACTAATGAAAAACTGTTTTTT. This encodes CASSSTLQGAPTNEKLFF. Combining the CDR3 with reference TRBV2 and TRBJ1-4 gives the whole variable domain EPEVTQTPSHQVTQMGQEVILRCVPISNHLYFYWYRQILGQKVEFLVSFYNNEISEKSEIFDDQFSVERPDGSNFTLKIRSTKLEDSAMYFCASSSTLQGAPTNEKLFFGSGTQLSVL.

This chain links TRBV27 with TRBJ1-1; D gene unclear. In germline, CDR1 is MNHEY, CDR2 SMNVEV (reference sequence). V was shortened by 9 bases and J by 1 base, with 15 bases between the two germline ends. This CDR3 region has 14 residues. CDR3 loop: CARNHRRRNTEAFF. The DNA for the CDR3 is TGTGCCAGGAACCATAGGAGAAGGAACACTGAAGCTTTCTTT.

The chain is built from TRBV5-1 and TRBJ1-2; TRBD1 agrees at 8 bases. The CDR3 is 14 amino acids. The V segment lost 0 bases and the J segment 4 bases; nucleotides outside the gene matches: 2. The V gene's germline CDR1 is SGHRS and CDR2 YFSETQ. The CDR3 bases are TGCGCCAGCAGCTTGGTAGGACAGGGCTATGGCTACACCTTC. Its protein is CASSLVGQGYGYTF.

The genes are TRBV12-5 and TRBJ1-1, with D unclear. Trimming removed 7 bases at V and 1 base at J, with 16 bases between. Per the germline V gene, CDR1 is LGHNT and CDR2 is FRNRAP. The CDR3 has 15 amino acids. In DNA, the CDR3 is TGTGCTAGTGTCGCTCACCCGCGGGGGAACACTGAAGCTTTCTTT. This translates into CASVAHPRGNTEAFF.

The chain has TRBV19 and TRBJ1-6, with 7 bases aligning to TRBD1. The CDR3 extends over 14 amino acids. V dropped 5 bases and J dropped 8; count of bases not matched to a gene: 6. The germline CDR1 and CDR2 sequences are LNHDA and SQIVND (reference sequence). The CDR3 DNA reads TGTGCCAGTAGTGGAGGGGGCAAACATTCACCCCTCCACTTT. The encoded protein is CASSGGGKHSPLHF.

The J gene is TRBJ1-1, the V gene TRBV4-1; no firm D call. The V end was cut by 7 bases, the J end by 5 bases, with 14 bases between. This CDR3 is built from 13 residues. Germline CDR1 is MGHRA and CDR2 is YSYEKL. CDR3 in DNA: TGCGCCAGCATGGCGGACTTCAAAACTGAAGCTTTCTTT. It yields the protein CASMADFKTEAFF.

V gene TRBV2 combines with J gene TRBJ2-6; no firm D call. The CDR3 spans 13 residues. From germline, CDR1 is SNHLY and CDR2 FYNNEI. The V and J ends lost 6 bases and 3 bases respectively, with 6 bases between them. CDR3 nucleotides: TGTGCCAGCAGGGCGGATGGGGCCAACGTCCTGACTTTC. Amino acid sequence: CASRADGANVLTF.

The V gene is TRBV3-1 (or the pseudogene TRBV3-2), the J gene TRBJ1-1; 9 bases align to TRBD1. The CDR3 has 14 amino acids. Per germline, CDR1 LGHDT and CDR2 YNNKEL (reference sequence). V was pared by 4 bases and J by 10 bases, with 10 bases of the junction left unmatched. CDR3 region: CASSPRTGVVLAFF. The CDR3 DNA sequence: TGTGCCAGCAGCCCACGGACAGGGGTGGTTCTAGCTTTCTTT.

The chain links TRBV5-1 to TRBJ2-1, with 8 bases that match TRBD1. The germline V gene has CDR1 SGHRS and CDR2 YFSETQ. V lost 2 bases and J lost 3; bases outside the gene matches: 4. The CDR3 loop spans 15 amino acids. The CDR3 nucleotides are TGCGCCAGCAGCTTTACGGGACAGGACTACAATGAGCAGTTCTTC. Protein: CASSFTGQDYNEQFF. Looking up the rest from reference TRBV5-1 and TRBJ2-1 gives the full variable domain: KAGVTQTPRYLIKTRGQQVTLSCSPISGHRSVSWYQQTPGQGLQFLFEYFSETQRNKGNFPGRFSGRQFSNSRSEMNVSTLELGDSALYLCASSFTGQDYNEQFFGPGTRLTVL.

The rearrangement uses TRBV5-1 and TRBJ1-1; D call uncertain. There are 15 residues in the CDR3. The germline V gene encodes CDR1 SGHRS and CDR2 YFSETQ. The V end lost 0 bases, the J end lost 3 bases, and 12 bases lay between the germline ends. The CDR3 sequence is CASSLVGDRDTEAFF. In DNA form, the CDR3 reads TGCGCCAGCAGCTTGGTTGGCGACCGGGACACTGAAGCTTTCTTT.

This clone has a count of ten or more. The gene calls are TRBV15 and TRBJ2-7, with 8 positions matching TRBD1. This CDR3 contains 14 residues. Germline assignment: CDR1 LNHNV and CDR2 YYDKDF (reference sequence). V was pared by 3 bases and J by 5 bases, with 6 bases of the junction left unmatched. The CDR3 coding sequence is TGTGCCACCAGCAGGACAGGGGAGGCTAACGAGCAGTACTTC. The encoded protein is CATSRTGEANEQYF.

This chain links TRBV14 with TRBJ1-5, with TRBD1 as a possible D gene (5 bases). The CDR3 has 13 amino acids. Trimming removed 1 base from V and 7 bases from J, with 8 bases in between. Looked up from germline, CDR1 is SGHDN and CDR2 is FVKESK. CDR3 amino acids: CASSQGGAQPQHF. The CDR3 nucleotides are TGTGCCAGCAGCCAAGGTGGGGCCCAGCCCCAGCATTTT.

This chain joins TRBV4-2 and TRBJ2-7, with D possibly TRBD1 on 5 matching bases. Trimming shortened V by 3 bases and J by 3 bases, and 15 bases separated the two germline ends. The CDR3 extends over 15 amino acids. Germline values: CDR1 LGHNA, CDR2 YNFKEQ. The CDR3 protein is CASSQEDSSHYEQYF. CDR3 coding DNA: TGTGCCAGCAGCCAGGAAGACAGTAGCCACTACGAGCAGTACTTC.

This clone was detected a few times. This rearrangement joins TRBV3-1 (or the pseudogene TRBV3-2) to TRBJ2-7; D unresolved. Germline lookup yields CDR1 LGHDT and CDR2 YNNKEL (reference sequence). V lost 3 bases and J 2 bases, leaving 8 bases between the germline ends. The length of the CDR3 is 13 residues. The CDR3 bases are TGTGCCAGCAGCCAGGCAGGTCCCTACGAGCAGTACTTC. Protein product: CASSQAGPYEQYF.

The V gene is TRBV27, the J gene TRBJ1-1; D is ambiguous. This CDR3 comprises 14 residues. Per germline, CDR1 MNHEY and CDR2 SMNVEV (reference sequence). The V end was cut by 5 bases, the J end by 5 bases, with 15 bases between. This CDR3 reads CASSPKVEGTEAFF. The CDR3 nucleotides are TGTGCCAGCAGTCCAAAGGTCGAGGGAACTGAAGCTTTCTTT.

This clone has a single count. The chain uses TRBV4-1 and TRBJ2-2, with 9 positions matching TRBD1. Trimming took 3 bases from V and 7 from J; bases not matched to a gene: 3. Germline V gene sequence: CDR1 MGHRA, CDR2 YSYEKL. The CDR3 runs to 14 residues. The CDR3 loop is CASSQRTGDGELFF. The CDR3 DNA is TGCGCCAGCAGCCAGCGGACAGGGGACGGGGAGCTGTTTTTT.

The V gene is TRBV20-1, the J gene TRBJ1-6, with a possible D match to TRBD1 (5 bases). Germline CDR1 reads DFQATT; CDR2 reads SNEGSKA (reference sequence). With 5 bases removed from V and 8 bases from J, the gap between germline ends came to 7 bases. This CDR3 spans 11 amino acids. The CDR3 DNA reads TGCAGTGCTGCGGGGGATTCACCCCTCCACTTT. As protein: CSAAGDSPLHF.

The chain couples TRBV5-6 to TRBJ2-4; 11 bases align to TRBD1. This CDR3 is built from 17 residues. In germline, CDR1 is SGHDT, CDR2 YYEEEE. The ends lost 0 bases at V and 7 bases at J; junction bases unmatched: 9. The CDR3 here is CASSLVPPGTGGNIQYF. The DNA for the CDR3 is TGTGCCAGCAGCTTGGTCCCTCCCGGGACAGGGGGGAACATTCAGTACTTC.

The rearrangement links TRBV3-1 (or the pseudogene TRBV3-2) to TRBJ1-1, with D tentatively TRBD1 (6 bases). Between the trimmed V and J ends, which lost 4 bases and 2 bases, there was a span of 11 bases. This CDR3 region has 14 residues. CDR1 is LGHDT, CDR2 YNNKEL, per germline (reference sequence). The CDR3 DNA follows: TGTGCCAGCAGCCTGTCGGACAGAAACACTGAAGCTTTCTTT. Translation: CASSLSDRNTEAFF.

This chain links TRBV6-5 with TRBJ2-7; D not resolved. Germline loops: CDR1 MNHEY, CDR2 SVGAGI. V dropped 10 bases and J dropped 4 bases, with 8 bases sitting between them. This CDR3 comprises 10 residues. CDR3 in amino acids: CATARYEQYF. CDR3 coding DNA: TGTGCCACCGCGAGGTACGAGCAGTACTTC.

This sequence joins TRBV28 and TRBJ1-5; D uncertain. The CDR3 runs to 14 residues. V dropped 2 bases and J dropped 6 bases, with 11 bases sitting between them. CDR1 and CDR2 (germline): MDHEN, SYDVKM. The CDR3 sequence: CASSLGRPRQPQHF. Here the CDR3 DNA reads TGTGCCAGCAGTTTAGGCAGGCCACGTCAGCCCCAGCATTTT.

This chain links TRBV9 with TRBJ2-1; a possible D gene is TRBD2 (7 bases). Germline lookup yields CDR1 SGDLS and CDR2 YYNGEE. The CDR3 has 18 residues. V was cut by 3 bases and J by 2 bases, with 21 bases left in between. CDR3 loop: CASSEEGGGESPYNEQFF. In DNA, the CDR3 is TGTGCCAGCAGCGAGGAGGGGGGAGGGGAAAGTCCCTACAATGAGCAGTTCTTC.

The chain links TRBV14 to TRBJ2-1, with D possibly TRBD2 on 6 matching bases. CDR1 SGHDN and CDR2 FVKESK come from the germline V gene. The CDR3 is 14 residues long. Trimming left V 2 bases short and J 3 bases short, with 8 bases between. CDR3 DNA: TGTGCCAGCAGCCAACGGGGGTACTACAATGAGCAGTTCTTC. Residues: CASSQRGYYNEQFF.

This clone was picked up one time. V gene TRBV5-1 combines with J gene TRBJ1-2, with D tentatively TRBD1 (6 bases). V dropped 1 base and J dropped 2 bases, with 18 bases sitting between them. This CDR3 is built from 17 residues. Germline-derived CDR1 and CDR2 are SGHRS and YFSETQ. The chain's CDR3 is CASSLLASGQGNYGYTF. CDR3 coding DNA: TGCGCCAGCAGCTTGTTGGCCTCGGGGCAGGGGAACTATGGCTACACCTTC.

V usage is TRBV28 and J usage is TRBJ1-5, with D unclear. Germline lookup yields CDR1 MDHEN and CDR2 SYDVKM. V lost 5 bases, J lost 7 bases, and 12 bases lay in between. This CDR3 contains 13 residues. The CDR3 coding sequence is TGTGCCAGCAGTCCGCTCTCTAGGCAGCCCCAGCATTTT. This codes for CASSPLSRQPQHF. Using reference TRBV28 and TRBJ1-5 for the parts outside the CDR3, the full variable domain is DVKVTQSSRYLVKRTGEKVFLECVQDMDHENMFWYRQDPGLGLRLIYFSYDVKMKEKGDIPEGYSVSREKKERFSLILESASTNQTSMYLCASSPLSRQPQHFGDGTRLSIL.

CDR3 in amino acids: CASTLHGPMNTEAFF. The CDR3 coding sequence is TGCGCCAGCACTTTACATGGCCCCATGAACACTGAAGCTTTCTTT. The chain recombines TRBV5-1 with TRBJ1-1, with D unclear. CDR1 is SGHRS, CDR2 YFSETQ, per germline. CDR3 length equals 15 residues. Trimming pared 6 bases from V and 0 bases from J, leaving 15 bases between.

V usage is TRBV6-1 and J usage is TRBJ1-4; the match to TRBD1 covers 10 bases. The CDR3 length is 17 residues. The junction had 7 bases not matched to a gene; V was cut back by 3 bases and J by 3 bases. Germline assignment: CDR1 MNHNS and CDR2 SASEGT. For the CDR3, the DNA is TGTGCCAGCAGTGATATACGACAGGGGGCTGCTAATGAAAAACTGTTTTTT. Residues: CASSDIRQGAANEKLFF.

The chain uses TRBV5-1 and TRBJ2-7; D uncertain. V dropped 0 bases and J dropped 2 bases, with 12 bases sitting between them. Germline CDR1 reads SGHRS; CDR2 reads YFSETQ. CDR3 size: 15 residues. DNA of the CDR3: TGCGCCAGCAGCTTGGTACTTACCAACCCCTACGAGCAGTACTTC. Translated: CASSLVLTNPYEQYF.